One sample yielded the 21 T cell receptor beta chains listed below, sequenced in a study of shared clonotypes between healthy human individuals (dated by TCRdb to 2018 to 2021). The library came from the immunoSEQ multiplex PCR assay. TCRdb mirrors the immuneACCESS table, restricted to in-frame sequences. Some clones are absent from its copies; in checked studies, under half trace to an unresolved V gene, and the reason for the others is unknown. The sample profile shows 1 million to 1.3 million clones; around 78% of them were found once. Jointly, the top ten make up 0.6% to 0.75% of the sample. Sequenced input: memory CD4+ T cells from PBMCs. The cell subset or site label corresponds to: CD45RA-negative fraction. Receptor source: a man aged 18 to 29 in good health. Some clones in this sample may be carry-over from other donors' samples.

This chain uses TRBV9 with TRBJ2-1, with a weak D call TRBD2 (5 bases). The CDR3 length is 15 residues. V shed 5 bases and J shed 2 bases, with 14 bases lying between them. Germline V lookup: CDR1 SGDLS, CDR2 YYNGEE. The CDR3 DNA is TGTGCCAGCAGTCACAGCGGAGGCCCCTACAATGAGCAGTTCTTC. Its translation is CASSHSGGPYNEQFF. The full variable domain, with the rest looked up from reference TRBV9 and TRBJ2-1, is DSGVTQTPKHLITATGQRVTLRCSPRSGDLSVYWYQQSLDQGLQFLIQYYNGEERAKGNILERFSAQQFPDLHSELNLSSLELGDSALYFCASSHSGGPYNEQFFGPGTRLTVL.

J is TRBJ2-1 and V is TRBV7-8; possible D gene TRBD1, 6 bases. The V end lost 5 bases, the J end lost 4 bases, and 12 bases lay between the germline ends. CDR1 is SGHVS and CDR2 is FQNEAQ in the germline V gene. The CDR3 sequence is 14 residues long. The CDR3 DNA reads TGTGCCAGCAGCCTCAGGACAGAATACAATGAGCAGTTCTTC. Its translation: CASSLRTEYNEQFF.

V and J are TRBV2 and TRBJ1-1, with D unclear. V was trimmed by 7 bases and J by 9 bases, leaving 9 bases between them. CDR3 length equals 10 residues. Per the germline V gene, CDR1 is SNHLY and CDR2 is FYNNEI. Here the CDR3 DNA reads TGTGCCAGCAACTACTACCAAGCTTTCTTT. Amino acid sequence: CASNYYQAFF.

V and J are TRBV7-8 and TRBJ2-1; D remains ambiguous. Germline assignment: CDR1 SGHVS and CDR2 FQNEAQ. CDR3 length: 14 amino acids. Trimming removed 3 bases from V and 6 bases from J, with 12 bases in between. CDR3 sequence reads: CASSFDEVSNEQFF. CDR3 coding DNA: TGTGCCAGCAGCTTTGACGAGGTATCCAATGAGCAGTTCTTC.

On this clone: A far larger clone differs by one base, so this is likely a read error. This sample includes further DNA sequences coding for the same CDR3. The chain recombines TRBV7-2 with TRBJ2-7; TRBD2 matches at 7 bases. V was pared by 6 bases and J by 2 bases, with 16 bases of the junction left unmatched. CDR1 is SGHTA and CDR2 is FQGNSA in the germline V gene. CDR3 length: 17 residues. CDR3 loop: CASSPPLDSGRTYEQYF. DNA of the CDR3: TGTGCCAGCAGTCCGCCCCTAGATAGCGGGCGGACCTACGAGCAGTACTTC.

In its sample, this clone was seen once. V and J are TRBV6-5 and TRBJ2-7, with 7 bases lining up with TRBD2. The CDR3 has 11 amino acids. Germline assignment: CDR1 MNHEY and CDR2 SVGAGI. Unmatched junction bases numbered 2, after V lost 6 bases and J lost 6 bases. The CDR3 here is CASRRGVEQYF. CDR3 nucleotide sequence: TGTGCCAGCAGACGGGGGGTCGAGCAGTACTTC.

In regard to this clone: This same CDR3 is encoded by further DNA sequences in the sample. The chain uses TRBV28 and TRBJ2-7; D is possibly TRBD1 (5 bases). This CDR3 comprises 12 residues. Germline CDR1 MDHEN, CDR2 SYDVKM. Trimming took off 3 bases at V and 6 bases at J, with 9 bases between the two ends. CDR3 sequence reads: CASSLQGAEQYF. The CDR3 DNA reads TGTGCCAGCAGTTTGCAGGGTGCCGAGCAGTACTTC.

The V and J genes are TRBV29-1 and TRBJ2-3; tentative D call: TRBD1 (5 bases). Germline V gene lookup returns CDR1 SQVTM and CDR2 ANQGSEA. V lost 5 bases to trimming and J lost 0 bases, with 12 bases between them. This CDR3 has 14 residues. DNA of the CDR3: TGCAGCGTTTTGGGGCGAGTAAGCACAGATACGCAGTATTTT. It is translated as CSVLGRVSTDTQYF.

V gene TRBV25-1 combines with J gene TRBJ2-7; 11 nucleotides agree with TRBD1. This CDR3 contains 13 residues. With V trimmed by 8 bases and J by 2 bases, 2 bases remained unmatched. Germline V CDR1 and CDR2: MGHDK, SYGVNS. Written as DNA, the CDR3 is TGTGCCAGCGGACAGGGGGCGGCCTACGAGCAGTACTTC. It yields the protein CASGQGAAYEQYF.

With respect to this clone: At one boundary the junction diverges from the germline segment, which might be a read error. This chain connects TRBV25-1 to TRBJ1-2; D gene ambiguous. There are 15 residues in the CDR3. Germline V gene sequence: CDR1 MGHDK, CDR2 SYGVNS. In nucleotides, the CDR3 is TGTGCCAGCAGCCCGAGTGGTCGCGCAAACTATGGTTACACCTTC. Translated: CASSPSGRANYGYTF.

The table lists this clone with a few counts. This chain links TRBV6-4 with TRBJ2-1, with D hard to call. In germline, CDR1 is MRHNA, CDR2 SNTAGT. CDR3 length: 8 amino acids. V was clipped by 7 bases and J by 8 bases, with 0 bases between them. The chain's CDR3 is CASNEQFF. CDR3 DNA sequence: TGTGCCAGCAATGAGCAGTTCTTC.

The chain links TRBV25-1 to TRBJ2-1; D possibly corresponds to TRBD1 (5 bases). The V end lost 3 bases, the J end lost 5 bases, and 14 bases lay between the germline ends. Germline CDR1 and CDR2: MGHDK and SYGVNS. The CDR3 is 15 amino acids. In DNA, the CDR3 is TGTGCCAGCAGTGAGGGGCTGGGCTTCGACAATGAGCAGTTCTTC. Its translation is CASSEGLGFDNEQFF.

This clone was picked up many times. Other DNA sequences from this sample encode an identical CDR3 as well. The chain uses TRBV29-1 and TRBJ2-2; TRBD2 matches at 9 bases. The V gene end was trimmed by 4 bases and the J gene end by 4 bases; junction bases not matched to a gene: 7. CDR1 and CDR2 from the germline V gene are SQVTM and ANQGSEA. This CDR3 has 15 residues. The CDR3 spells CSVGPSGMSTGELFF. DNA for the CDR3: TGCAGCGTTGGGCCTAGCGGGATGAGCACCGGGGAGCTGTTTTTT.

The table lists this clone with a few counts. This chain uses TRBV11-3 with TRBJ2-1, with 9 bases that match TRBD1. This CDR3 region has 15 residues. With 5 bases clipped from V and 7 bases from J, the junction kept 9 bases outside the gene matches. Germline-derived CDR1 and CDR2 are SGHNT and YENEEA. CDR3 protein: CASSTGTGHTNEQFF. The CDR3 bases are TGTGCCAGCAGCACAGGGACAGGGCATACGAATGAGCAGTTCTTC.

The genes are TRBV29-1 and TRBJ2-7; TRBD1 matches at 9 bases. CDR1 SQVTM and CDR2 ANQGSEA come from the germline V gene. The J segment lost 1 base and the V segment lost 3 bases, leaving 4 bases of the junction unmatched. CDR3 length equals 14 residues. CDR3 protein: CSVEIGTGSYEQYF. CDR3 nucleotide sequence: TGCAGCGTTGAGATCGGGACAGGGTCCTACGAGCAGTACTTC.

V usage is TRBV5-1 and J usage is TRBJ2-2; D gene unclear. Germline lookup yields CDR1 SGHRS and CDR2 YFSETQ. V lost 0 bases to trimming and J lost 6 bases, with 12 bases between them. The CDR3 runs to 15 residues. The CDR3 DNA sequence: TGCGCCAGCAGCTTGGAGGGATCGTCACCCGGGGAGCTGTTTTTT. As protein: CASSLEGSSPGELFF.

CDR3 loop: CASSIGGHNEQFF. CDR3 DNA: TGTGCCAGTAGTATAGGCGGCCACAATGAGCAGTTCTTC. V and J are TRBV19 and TRBJ2-1; D not resolved. The CDR3 runs 13 residues. Germline CDR1 LNHDA, CDR2 SQIVND (reference sequence). Trimming cost V 1 base and J 5 bases, with 6 bases left between them.

The chain is built from TRBV4-1 and TRBJ1-4, with D unresolved. Germline-derived CDR1 and CDR2 are MGHRA and YSYEKL. The length of the CDR3 is 15 residues. The germline V and J ends were trimmed by 0 bases and 7 bases, with 12 bases remaining between them. The CDR3 is CASSQDTARREKLFF. The DNA of the CDR3 is TGCGCCAGCAGCCAAGACACAGCGAGGCGTGAAAAACTGTTTTTT.

The sample holds one count of this clone. Other nucleotide sequences from this sample produce the same CDR3. The chain employs TRBV5-1 and TRBJ1-5; 10 nucleotides agree with TRBD1. There are 15 residues in the CDR3. The J segment lost 7 bases and the V segment lost 0 bases, leaving 4 bases of the junction unmatched. Germline V lookup: CDR1 SGHRS, CDR2 YFSETQ. This CDR3 reads CASSLAGDRGQPQHF. In nucleotides, the CDR3 is TGCGCCAGCAGCTTGGCCGGGGACAGGGGCCAGCCCCAGCATTTT.

This chain links TRBV5-8 with TRBJ1-3; D unresolved. The CDR3 has 15 amino acids. V gave up 3 bases and J gave up 1 base, with 11 bases separating them. CDR1 and CDR2 (germline): SGHTS, YDEGEE. The CDR3 coding sequence is TGTGCCAGCAGCTCAGGCGGGATTTCTGGAAACACCATATATTTT. Its translation: CASSSGGISGNTIYF.

This clone was counted many times. The chain combines TRBV2 with TRBJ1-5; possibly TRBD1 for D (5 bases). V was trimmed by 1 base and J by 5 bases, leaving 15 bases between them. Germline lookup yields CDR1 SNHLY and CDR2 FYNNEI. There are 16 residues in the CDR3. The CDR3 protein is CASSEVPGKVYQPQHF. The DNA of the CDR3 is TGTGCCAGCAGTGAAGTTCCAGGGAAAGTGTATCAGCCCCAGCATTTT. The full variable domain, rest sourced from reference TRBV2 and TRBJ1-5, is EPEVTQTPSHQVTQMGQEVILRCVPISNHLYFYWYRQILGQKVEFLVSFYNNEISEKSEIFDDQFSVERPDGSNFTLKIRSTKLEDSAMYFCASSEVPGKVYQPQHFGDGTRLSIL.